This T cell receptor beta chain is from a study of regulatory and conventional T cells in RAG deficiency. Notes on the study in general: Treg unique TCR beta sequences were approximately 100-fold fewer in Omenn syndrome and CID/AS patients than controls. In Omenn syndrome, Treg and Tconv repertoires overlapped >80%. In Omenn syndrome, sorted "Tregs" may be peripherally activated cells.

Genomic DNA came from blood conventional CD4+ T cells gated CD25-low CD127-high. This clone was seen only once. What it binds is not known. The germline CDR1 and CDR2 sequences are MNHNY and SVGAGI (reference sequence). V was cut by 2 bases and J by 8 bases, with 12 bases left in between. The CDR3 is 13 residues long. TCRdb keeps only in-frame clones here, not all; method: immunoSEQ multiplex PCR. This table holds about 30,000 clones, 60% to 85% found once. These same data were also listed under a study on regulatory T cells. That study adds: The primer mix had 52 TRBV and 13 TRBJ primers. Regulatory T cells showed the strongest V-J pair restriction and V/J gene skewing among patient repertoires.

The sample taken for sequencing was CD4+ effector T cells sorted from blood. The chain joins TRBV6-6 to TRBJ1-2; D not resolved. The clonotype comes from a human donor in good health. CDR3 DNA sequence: TGTGCCAGCAGTTACGGGGTATTTCAGGGCTACACCTTC. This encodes CASSYGVFQGYTF.